This T cell receptor beta chain was sequenced in a study of early T cells in non-severe SARS-CoV-2 infection. Individual cDNA molecules were tagged with unique molecular identifiers, the study reported. TCRdb re-called the 5' RACE reads with MiXCR, one entry per CDR3 protein. The sample carries 70,000 to 85,000 distinct CDR3 sequences, 9% to 15% recorded once. By frequency in the sample, this clonotype is medium-sized. The CDR3 has 19 amino acids. The germline V gene has CDR1 LNHDA and CDR2 SQIVND (reference sequence). The V gene end was trimmed by 6 bases and the J gene end by 1 base; junction bases not matched to a gene: 12.

The chain employs TRBV19 and TRBJ2-2, with TRBD2 matching over 12 bases. The specimen sequenced was whole blood. This clonotype was obtained from an adult who was a healthcare worker with PCR-confirmed SARS-CoV-2 infection or an uninfected control (not recorded which). The CDR3 DNA reads as TGTGCCAGTAGGACCGGGACTAGCGGGCCTAACGAGAACACCGGGGAGCTGTTTTTT. Translated: CASRTGTSGPNENTGELFF.